What follows describes a single T cell receptor beta chain. The method was immunoSEQ multiplex PCR; TCRdb's version includes in-frame clones alone and lacks a portion of them. There are about 48,000 clones in the sample; around four fifths occur only once, and over 4.5% lies in the top ten. The entry originates in a study of blood T cell repertoires in COVID-19. Study details: Researchers got acute and convalescent COVID-19 samples from the United States, Italy and Spain.

J was trimmed by 2 bases and V by 4 bases; bases with no gene match: 7. The length of the CDR3 is 15 residues. Germline assignment: CDR1 LGHDT and CDR2 YNNKEL (reference sequence). The chain combines TRBV3-1 (or the pseudogene TRBV3-2) with TRBJ2-5; TRBD1 agrees at 7 bases. The sequence was obtained from a human donor in a cohort sampled during active COVID-19. The sequencing input was peripheral blood. CDR3 DNA: TGTGCCAGCAGCCCGACGTGGGGACAGCAAGAGACCCAGTACTTC. Amino acid sequence: CASSPTWGQQETQYF.